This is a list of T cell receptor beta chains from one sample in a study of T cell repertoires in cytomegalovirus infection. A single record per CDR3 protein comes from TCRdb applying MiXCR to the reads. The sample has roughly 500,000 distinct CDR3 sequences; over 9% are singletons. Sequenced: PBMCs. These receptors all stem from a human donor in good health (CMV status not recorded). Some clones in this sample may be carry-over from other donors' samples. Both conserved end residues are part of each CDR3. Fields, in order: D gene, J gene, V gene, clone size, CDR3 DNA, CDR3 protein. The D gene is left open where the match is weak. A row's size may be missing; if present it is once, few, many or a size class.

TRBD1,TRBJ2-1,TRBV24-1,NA,TGTGCCACCAGTGACATGGACAGGGAATACAATGAGCAGTTCTTC,CATSDMDREYNEQFF
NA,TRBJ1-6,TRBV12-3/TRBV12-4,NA,TGTGCCAGCAGTTTATCAACAGGGACAAATTCACCCCTCCACTTT,CASSLSTGTNSPLHF
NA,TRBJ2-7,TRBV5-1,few,TGCGCCAGCAGCCAGCAAATGGCAGGGTCGGACGAGCAGTACTTC,CASSQQMAGSDEQYF
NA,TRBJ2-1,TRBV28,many,TGTGCCAGCAGTTTAATCGGAGTAGCCAACAATGAGCAGTTCTTC,CASSLIGVANNEQFF
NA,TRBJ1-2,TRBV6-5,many,TGTGCCAGCAGTTCCTCGGGCCGGACCTATGGCTACACCTTC,CASSSSGRTYGYTF
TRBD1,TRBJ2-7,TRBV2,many,TGTGCCAGCAGTGCGATGGGGGACAGCTCCTACGAGCAGTACTTC,CASSAMGDSSYEQYF
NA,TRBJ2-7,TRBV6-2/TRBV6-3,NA,TGTGCCAGCCGTCTGACAGAGCCCTACGAGCAGTACTTC,CASRLTEPYEQYF
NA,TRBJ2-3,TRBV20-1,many,TGCAGTGCTGCACGGGGGGCCAGGGATACGCAGTATTTT,CSAARGARDTQYF
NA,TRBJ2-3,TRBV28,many,TGTGCCAGCAGTGATTGGACAGTTCCAGATACGCAGTATTTT,CASSDWTVPDTQYF
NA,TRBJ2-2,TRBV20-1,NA,TGCAGTGCTAGAGATGGGTACGCGAACACCGGGGAGCTGTTTTTT,CSARDGYANTGELFF
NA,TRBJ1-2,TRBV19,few,TGTGCCAGTAGTATGTACATGGGTTCTTATGGCTACACCTTC,CASSMYMGSYGYTF
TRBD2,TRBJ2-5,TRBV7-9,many,TGTGCCAGCAGCTGGGGACTAGCGGGAGGCCAGACCCAGTACTTC,CASSWGLAGGQTQYF
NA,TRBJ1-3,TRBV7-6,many,TGTGCCAGCAGCTTGGGCAGCACCTCTGGAAACACCATATATTTT,CASSLGSTSGNTIYF
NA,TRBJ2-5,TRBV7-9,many,TGTGCCAGCAGCTTGGCCCTGGACACGAGGGGGGAGACCCAGTACTTC,CASSLALDTRGETQYF
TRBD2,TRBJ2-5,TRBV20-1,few,TGCAGTGCAACGGGTAGCGGGGAGACCCAGTACTTC,CSATGSGETQYF
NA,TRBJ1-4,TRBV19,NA,TGTGCCAGTATGCCCCCCGCGGGGGAGAAAAAACTGTTTTTT,CASMPPAGEKKLFF
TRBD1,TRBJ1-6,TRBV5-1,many,TGCGCCAGCAGCTTGTCCGACAGGGTAGATTCACCCCTCCACTTT,CASSLSDRVDSPLHF
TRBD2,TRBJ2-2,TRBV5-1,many,TGCGCCAGCAGCCCCGGGTCTAGCGGAGTCGGGGAGCTGTTTTTT,CASSPGSSGVGELFF
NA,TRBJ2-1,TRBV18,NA,TGTGCCAGCTCACTGGCTCGGGGGGCCAATGAGCAGTTCTTC,CASSLARGANEQFF
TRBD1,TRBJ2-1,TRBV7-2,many,TGTGCCAGCAGCCGTACCTGGGACAGGGATGAGCAGTTCTTC,CASSRTWDRDEQFF
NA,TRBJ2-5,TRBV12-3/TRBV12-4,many,TGTGCCAGCAGTCCCCCTCCGGTACAGGGATCGTACCAAGAGACCCAGTACTTC,CASSPPPVQGSYQETQYF
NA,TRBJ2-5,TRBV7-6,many,TGTGCCAGCAGCTTAGGTCAGACCCAGTACTTC,CASSLGQTQYF
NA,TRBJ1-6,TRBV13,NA,TGTGCCAGCAGCCCTCGCCCGTCCAATTCACCCCTCCACTTT,CASSPRPSNSPLHF
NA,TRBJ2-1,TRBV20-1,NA,TGCAGTGCTAGTCCCCGGACTCTAGCGGACAGCGATGAGCAGTTCTTC,CSASPRTLADSDEQFF
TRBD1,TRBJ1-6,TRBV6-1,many,TGTGCCTCCAGACAGGGTTTGGGTTCACCCCTCCACTTT,CASRQGLGSPLHF
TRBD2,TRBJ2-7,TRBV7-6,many,TGTGCCAGCAGCTTACGAAGCGGGAGTACCTACGAGCAGTACTTC,CASSLRSGSTYEQYF
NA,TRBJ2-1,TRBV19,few,TGTGCCAGTAGTTTAAAATTTGGACAACAGAGCTCCTACAATGAGCAGTTCTTC,CASSLKFGQQSSYNEQFF
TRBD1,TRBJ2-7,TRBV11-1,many,TGTGCCAGCACCCGGACAGGGGATTACGAGCAGTACTTC,CASTRTGDYEQYF
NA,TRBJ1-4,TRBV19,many,TGTGCCAGTAGTAAGGGAAGAGGAGATGAAAAACTGTTTTTT,CASSKGRGDEKLFF
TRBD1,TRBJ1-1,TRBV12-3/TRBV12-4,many,TGTGCCAGCAGTCCCTCCCAGGGGGCAGCAACTGAAGCTTTCTTT,CASSPSQGAATEAFF
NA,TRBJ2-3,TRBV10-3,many,TGTGCCATCAGTGCGCAGGGGGGTAACACAGATACGCAGTATTTT,CAISAQGGNTDTQYF
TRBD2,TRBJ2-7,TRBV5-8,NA,TGTGCCAGCAGCGGACCATCTAGCGGGCACTACGAGCAGTACTTC,CASSGPSSGHYEQYF
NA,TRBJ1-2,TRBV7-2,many,TGTGCCAGCAGCTTAGGATTCCAGAGCGGCTACACCTTC,CASSLGFQSGYTF
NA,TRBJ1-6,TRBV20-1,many,TGCAGTGCTAGACACCGAGGCGGGCCAATTTCACCCCTCCACTTT,CSARHRGGPISPLHF
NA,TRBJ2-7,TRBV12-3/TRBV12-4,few,TGTGCCAGCAGCGGCGACAACTACGAGCAGTACTTC,CASSGDNYEQYF
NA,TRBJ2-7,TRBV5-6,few,TGTGCCAGCAGCTTGCTTCAACAGGAGCCCGGGGAGCAGTACTTC,CASSLLQQEPGEQYF
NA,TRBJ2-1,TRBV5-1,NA,TGCGCCAGCAGCTTGGAATGGGCCAATGAGCAGTTCTTC,CASSLEWANEQFF
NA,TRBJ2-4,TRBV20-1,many,TGCAGTGCCACCAGCAGAAGAATCAAAAACATTCAGTACTTC,CSATSRRIKNIQYF
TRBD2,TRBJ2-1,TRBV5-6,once,TGTGCCAGCAGCCCCGAGGGAGGGCCCAACCCCAATGAGCAGTTCTTC,CASSPEGGPNPNEQFF
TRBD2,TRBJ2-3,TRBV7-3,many,TGTGCCAGCAGCCCCAGCGGGAGGGACACAGATACGCAGTATTTT,CASSPSGRDTDTQYF
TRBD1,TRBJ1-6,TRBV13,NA,TGTGCCAGCAGAACCACAGGGGCCGCTTTCTATAATTCACCCCTCCACTTT,CASRTTGAAFYNSPLHF
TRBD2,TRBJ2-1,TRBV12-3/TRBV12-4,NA,TGTGCCAGCAGAGGACTAGCCAATGAGCAGTTCTTC,CASRGLANEQFF
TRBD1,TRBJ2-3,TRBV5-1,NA,TGCGCCAGCAGCTTTCGAACAGGGGGCACAGATACGCAGTATTTT,CASSFRTGGTDTQYF
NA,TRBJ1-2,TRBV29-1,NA,TGCAGCGTTAGGGGAGCCTATGGCTACACCTTC,CSVRGAYGYTF
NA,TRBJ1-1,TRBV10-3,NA,TGTGCCATCAGTGGGGAGGGAAACACTGAAGCTTTCTTT,CAISGEGNTEAFF
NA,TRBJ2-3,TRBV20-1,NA,TGCAGTGCTAGAGATCTAACCCCTACAGATACGCAGTATTTT,CSARDLTPTDTQYF
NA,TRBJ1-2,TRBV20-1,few,TGCAGTCACGGACTGATCTATGGCTACACCTTC,CSHGLIYGYTF
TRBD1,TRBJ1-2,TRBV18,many,TGTGCCAGCTCACTCAGGACAGGGGTCTTCGATGGCTACACCTTC,CASSLRTGVFDGYTF